Included here is one TCR beta chain sequence, with context. The data were obtained in a study of blood T cell repertoires in COVID-19. Some clones are missing from TCRdb's copy, which holds only in-frame ones; the method was immunoSEQ multiplex PCR. Of 200,000 to 300,000 clones detected, 88% appear once; the ten largest clones hold under 4.5%. The CDR3 contains 15 residues. Trimming cost V 6 bases and J 3 bases, with 14 bases left between them. Germline V gene data show CDR1 as MNHEY and CDR2 as SVGAGI. The J gene is TRBJ1-4, the V gene TRBV6-5; maybe TRBD1 (6 bases). This clonotype originated in a man in his 60s who had recovered from COVID-19. The source material was peripheral blood. As DNA, the CDR3 is TGTGCCAGCAGGGGGGGGCCGGGAGCTAATGAAAAACTGTTTTTT. Translated, it gives CASRGGPGANEKLFF.